A single sample gave rise to the 13 T cell receptor beta chains below, sequenced in a study of blood T cell repertoires in COVID-19. Produced via immunoSEQ multiplex PCR; TCRdb's table is partial and in-frame only. Of about 95,000 clones listed, over 70% are singletons. Sample: peripheral blood. These receptors came from an elderly man with active or convalescent COVID-19.

The chain combines TRBV30 with TRBJ1-3; 12 bases match TRBD1. CDR1 is GTSNPN and CDR2 is SVGIG in the germline V gene (reference sequence). The CDR3 extends over 14 amino acids. CDR3 DNA: TGTGCATACGGGACAGGGGGCACTGGAAACACCATATATTTT. Protein sequence: CAYGTGGTGNTIYF.

CDR3 nucleotides: TGTGCCAGCACCCCCGAACTAGCGGGGGTAAGGGCAGATACGCAGTATTTT. Encoded protein: CASTPELAGVRADTQYF. The chain couples TRBV18 to TRBJ2-3, with 11 positions matching TRBD2. The CDR3 spans 17 residues. From germline, CDR1 is KGHSH and CDR2 LQKENI. V gave up 8 bases and J gave up 4 bases; unmatched junction bases: 14.

This clone was picked up one time. This chain joins TRBV28 and TRBJ1-2; D unresolved. This CDR3 has 13 residues. Germline-derived CDR1 and CDR2 are MDHEN and SYDVKM. V was cut by 6 bases and J by 3 bases, with 11 bases left in between. The CDR3 here is CASSTVAYYGYTF. The CDR3 coding sequence is TGTGCCAGCAGCACAGTCGCTTACTATGGCTACACCTTC.

In its sample, this clone was seen a few times. The rearrangement uses TRBV9 and TRBJ1-1, with D possibly being TRBD1 (5 bases). Trimming left V 1 base short and J 7 bases short, with 11 bases between. The CDR3 has 13 residues. CDR1 is SGDLS and CDR2 is YYNGEE in the germline V gene. The CDR3 protein is CASSVLGRGEAFF. The CDR3 DNA sequence: TGTGCCAGCAGCGTATTGGGGAGGGGTGAAGCTTTCTTT.

This chain connects TRBV11-1 to TRBJ1-6; 7 bases are a match to TRBD1. Germline assignment: CDR1 SGHAT and CDR2 FQDESV (reference sequence). The J segment lost 10 bases and the V segment lost 10 bases, leaving 10 bases of the junction unmatched. The CDR3 sequence is 13 residues long. The CDR3 loop is CATPTGSGSPLHF. The CDR3 DNA is TGTGCCACCCCGACAGGGAGCGGATCACCCCTCCACTTT.

The gene calls are TRBV29-1 and TRBJ2-7; 8 bases are shared with TRBD1. The CDR3 length is 13 residues. Germline V gives CDR1 SQVTM, CDR2 ANQGSEA. J gave up 4 bases and V 1 base, and 3 bases lay outside the gene matches. The CDR3 here is CSVEGDRQYEQYF. The DNA of the CDR3 is TGCAGCGTTGAAGGGGACAGGCAGTACGAGCAGTACTTC.

The chain uses TRBV4-1 and TRBJ2-2, with TRBD1 identical over 12 bases. The CDR3 loop spans 18 amino acids. CDR1 is MGHRA, CDR2 YSYEKL, per germline. The trim removed 0 bases at V and 7 bases at J, leaving 9 bases unmatched. CDR3 bases: TGCGCCAGCAGCCAAGACAGCTGGGACAGGGGGCAAGTCGGGGAGCTGTTTTTT. Its protein product is CASSQDSWDRGQVGELFF.

The rearrangement uses TRBV19 and TRBJ1-2, with TRBD1 matching over 8 bases. CDR3 length: 13 amino acids. CDR1 and CDR2 from the germline V gene are LNHDA and SQIVND (reference sequence). V shed 5 bases, J shed 8 bases, and the junction held 7 bases outside the gene matches. The DNA of the CDR3 is TGTGCCAGTAGTGATACAGGGGGGAGAGGCTACACCTTC. Translated: CASSDTGGRGYTF.

V is TRBV4-1 and J is TRBJ1-5, with D possibly TRBD1 on 6 matching bases. Trimming took off 1 base at V and 4 bases at J, with 11 bases between the two ends. The CDR3 totals 15 residues. Germline lookup yields CDR1 MGHRA and CDR2 YSYEKL. For the CDR3, the DNA is TGCGCCAGCAGCCAAGGGGGGGGGCGGAATCAGCCCCAGCATTTT. This sequence encodes CASSQGGGRNQPQHF.

This chain connects TRBV24-1 to TRBJ1-2; TRBD1 matches at 8 bases. The germline V gene encodes CDR1 KGHDR and CDR2 SFDVKD. CDR3 size: 17 residues. After removal of 2 bases from V and 5 bases from J, the junction contained 12 bases not matched to a gene. CDR3 loop: CATSDWQGAKRGYGYTF. CDR3 nucleotide sequence: TGTGCCACCAGTGATTGGCAGGGGGCAAAACGAGGTTATGGCTACACCTTC.

The chain links TRBV18 to TRBJ2-7, with D perhaps TRBD1 (5 bases). Trimming cost V 5 bases and J 3 bases, with 14 bases left between them. Germline V CDR1 and CDR2: KGHSH, LQKENI. This CDR3 has 14 residues. Here the CDR3 reads CASSTRDSGYEQYF. In DNA form, the CDR3 reads TGTGCCAGCTCAACCAGGGATTCCGGCTACGAGCAGTACTTC. The variable domain in full, with the rest retrieved from reference TRBV18 and TRBJ2-7, is NAGVMQNPRHLVRRRGQEARLRCSPMKGHSHVYWYRQLPEEGLKFMVYLQKENIIDESGMPKERFSAEFPKEGPSILRIQQVVRGDSAAYFCASSTRDSGYEQYFGPGTRLTVT.

This chain connects TRBV5-1 to TRBJ1-2, with TRBD1 matching over 11 bases. V was clipped by 5 bases and J by 5 bases; unmatched bases: 11. The germline CDR1 and CDR2 sequences are SGHRS and YFSETQ. The CDR3 totals 16 residues. As DNA, the CDR3 is TGCGCCAGCAGGCCTCTTCCGGGACAGGGGGAATATGGCTACACCTTC. It specifies CASRPLPGQGEYGYTF.

The chain has TRBV5-1 and TRBJ2-7, with 8 bases aligning to TRBD2. In germline, CDR1 is SGHRS, CDR2 YFSETQ. The CDR3 contains 16 residues. V shed 5 bases and J 4 bases; nucleotides not matched to a gene: 14. The CDR3 loop is CASRGGVSGAAYEQYF. The CDR3 DNA is TGCGCCAGCAGAGGAGGGGTTAGCGGGGCCGCGTACGAGCAGTACTTC.